This T cell receptor (beta chain) was observed in a study of Graves' ophthalmopathy and Graves' hyperthyroidism. The wider study: Stable hyperthyroidism was defined by absence of ophthalmopathy within 18 months of follow-up. Findings of the study overall: Stable hyperthyroidism and ophthalmopathy were told apart by a 13-signature model, which achieved almost 90% sensitivity and around 77% specificity. Progression of ophthalmopathy was predicted by the model with 60% to 71% sensitivity and under 85% specificity.

In this sample, this clonotype turned up a few times. Antigen: not known. An end of the junction differs from the germline gene, which may be a read error. In germline, CDR1 is ENHRY, CDR2 SYGVKD. The CDR3 totals 17 residues. Newly diagnosed hyperthyroidism donors, aged 18 to 65, duration under 2 months. RNA transcripts provided the template for amplifying TCR beta CDR3 regions. First-round RT-PCR with HTBI primers preceded a second-round multiplex PCR. MiXCR was run by TCRdb on the multiplex PCR reads, yielding one entry per CDR3 protein. Among around 1,000,000 distinct CDR3 sequences, less than 45% were seen once, and the ten largest hold around 10%.

J is TRBJ1-2 and V is TRBV10-3, with D tentatively TRBD1 (5 bases). Material: peripheral blood or thyroid tissue (not recorded which). The receptor was isolated from an adult man with Graves' hyperthyroidism. CDR3 in amino acids: CASSSQPFPRQNYGYTF. CDR3 nucleotides: TGTGCCAGCAGTTCCCAACCTTTCCCTAGACAGAACTATGGCTACACCTTC.